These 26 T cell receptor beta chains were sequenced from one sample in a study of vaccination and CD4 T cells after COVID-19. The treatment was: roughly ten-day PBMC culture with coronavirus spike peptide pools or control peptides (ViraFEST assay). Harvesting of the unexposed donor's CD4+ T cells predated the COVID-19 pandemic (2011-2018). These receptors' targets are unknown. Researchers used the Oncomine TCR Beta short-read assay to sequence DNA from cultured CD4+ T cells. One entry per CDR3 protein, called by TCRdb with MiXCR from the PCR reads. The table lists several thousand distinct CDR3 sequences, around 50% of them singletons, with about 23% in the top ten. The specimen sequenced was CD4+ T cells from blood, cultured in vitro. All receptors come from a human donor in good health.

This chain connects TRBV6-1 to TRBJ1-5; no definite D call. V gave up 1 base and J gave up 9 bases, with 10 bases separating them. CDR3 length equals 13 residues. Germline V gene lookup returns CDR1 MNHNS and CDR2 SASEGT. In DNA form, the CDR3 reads TGTGCCAGCAGTGAAGGCCGGGAGGTGCCCCAGCATTTT. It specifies CASSEGREVPQHF.

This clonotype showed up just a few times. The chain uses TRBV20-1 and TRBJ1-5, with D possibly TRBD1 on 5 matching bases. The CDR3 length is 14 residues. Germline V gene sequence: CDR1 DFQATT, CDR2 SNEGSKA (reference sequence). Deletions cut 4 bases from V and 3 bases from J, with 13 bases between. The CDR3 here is CSATRDASNQPQHF. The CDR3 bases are TGCAGTGCTACCCGGGACGCTTCCAATCAGCCCCAGCATTTT.

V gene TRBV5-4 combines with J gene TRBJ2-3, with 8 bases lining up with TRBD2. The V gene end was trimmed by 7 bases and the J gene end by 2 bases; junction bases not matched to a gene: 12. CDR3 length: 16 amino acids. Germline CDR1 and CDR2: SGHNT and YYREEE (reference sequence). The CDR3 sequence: CASSSLVGGATDTQYF. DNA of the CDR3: TGTGCCAGCTCTTCCCTGGTCGGGGGGGCCACAGATACGCAGTATTTT.

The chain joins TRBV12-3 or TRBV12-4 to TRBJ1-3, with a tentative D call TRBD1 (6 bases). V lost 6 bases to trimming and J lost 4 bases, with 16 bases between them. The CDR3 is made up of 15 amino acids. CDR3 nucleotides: TGTGCCAGCAGGTATACAGGGACCTCCGGAAACACCATATATTTT. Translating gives CASRYTGTSGNTIYF.

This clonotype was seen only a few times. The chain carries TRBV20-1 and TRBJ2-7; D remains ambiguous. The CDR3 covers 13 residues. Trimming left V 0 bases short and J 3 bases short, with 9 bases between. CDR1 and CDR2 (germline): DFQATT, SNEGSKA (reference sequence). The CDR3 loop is CSARDVRNYEQYF. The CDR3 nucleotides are TGCAGTGCTAGAGATGTTCGAAACTACGAGCAGTACTTC.

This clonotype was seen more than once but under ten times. The CDR3 here is CASTVGLNQPQHF. The CDR3 bases are TGTGCCAGTACTGTGGGGCTCAATCAGCCCCAGCATTTT. This sequence joins TRBV19 and TRBJ1-5, with D tentatively TRBD1 (5 bases). The CDR3 is made up of 13 amino acids. Germline CDR1 LNHDA, CDR2 SQIVND (reference sequence). The V gene lost 7 bases and the J gene lost 3 bases, with 10 bases spanning the gap.

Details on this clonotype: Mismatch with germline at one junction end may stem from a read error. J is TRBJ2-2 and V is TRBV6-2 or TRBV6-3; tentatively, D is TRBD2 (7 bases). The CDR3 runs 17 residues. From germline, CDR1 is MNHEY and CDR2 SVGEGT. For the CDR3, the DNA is TGTCCCAGCAGTTACTCGAGGGGGGGGGCCGACACCGGGGAGCTGTTTTTT. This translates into CPSSYSRGGADTGELFF.

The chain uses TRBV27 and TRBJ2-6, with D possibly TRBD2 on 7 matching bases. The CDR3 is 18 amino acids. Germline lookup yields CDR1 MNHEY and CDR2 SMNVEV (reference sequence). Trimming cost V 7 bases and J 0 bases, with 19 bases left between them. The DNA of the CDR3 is TGTGCCAGCAACAAAGGGGGGAGGGCCTTCTCTGGGGCCAACGTCCTGACTTTC. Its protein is CASNKGGRAFSGANVLTF.

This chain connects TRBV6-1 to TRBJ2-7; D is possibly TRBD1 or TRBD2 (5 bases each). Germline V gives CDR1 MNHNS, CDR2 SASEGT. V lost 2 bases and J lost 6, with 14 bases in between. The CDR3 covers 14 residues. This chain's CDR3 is CASSEILGASEQYF. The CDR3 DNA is TGTGCCAGCAGTGAAATACTCGGGGCGAGCGAGCAGTACTTC.

DNA of the CDR3: TGTGCCAGCAGTTACTTAGCGGGACTAGCGGGAGGCCAGGATGAGCAGTTCTTC. This sequence encodes CASSYLAGLAGGQDEQFF. The V call is TRBV6-5, the J call TRBJ2-1; TRBD2 matches at 15 bases. Trimming removed 1 base from V and 8 bases from J; junction bases left unmatched: 9. The CDR3 is 18 residues long. Germline V gives CDR1 MNHEY, CDR2 SVGAGI.

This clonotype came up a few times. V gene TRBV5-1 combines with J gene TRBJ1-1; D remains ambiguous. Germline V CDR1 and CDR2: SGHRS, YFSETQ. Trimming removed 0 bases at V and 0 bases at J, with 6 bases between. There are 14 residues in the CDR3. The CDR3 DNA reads TGCGCCAGCAGCTTGGACGTTGTGAACACTGAAGCTTTCTTT. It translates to CASSLDVVNTEAFF. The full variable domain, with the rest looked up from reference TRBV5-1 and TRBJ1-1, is KAGVTQTPRYLIKTRGQQVTLSCSPISGHRSVSWYQQTPGQGLQFLFEYFSETQRNKGNFPGRFSGRQFSNSRSEMNVSTLELGDSALYLCASSLDVVNTEAFFGQGTRLTVV.

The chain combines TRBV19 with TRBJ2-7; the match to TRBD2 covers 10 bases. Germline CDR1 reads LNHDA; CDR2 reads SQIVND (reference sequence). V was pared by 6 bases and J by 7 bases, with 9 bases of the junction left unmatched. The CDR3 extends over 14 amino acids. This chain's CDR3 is CASREREGPREQYF. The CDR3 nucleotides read TGTGCCAGTAGAGAGCGGGAGGGCCCAAGAGAGCAGTACTTC.

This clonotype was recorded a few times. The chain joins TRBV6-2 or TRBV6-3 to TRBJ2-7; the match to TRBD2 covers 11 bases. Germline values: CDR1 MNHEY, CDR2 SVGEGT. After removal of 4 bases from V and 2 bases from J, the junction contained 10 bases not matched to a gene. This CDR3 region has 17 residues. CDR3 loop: CASSSPPGLAVPYEQYF. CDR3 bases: TGTGCCAGCAGTTCCCCCCCGGGACTAGCGGTTCCCTACGAGCAGTACTTC.

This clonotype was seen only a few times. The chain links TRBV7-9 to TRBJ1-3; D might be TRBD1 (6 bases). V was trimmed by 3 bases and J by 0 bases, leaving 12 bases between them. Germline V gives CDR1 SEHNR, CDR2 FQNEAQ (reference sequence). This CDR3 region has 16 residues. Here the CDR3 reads CASSLGALYSGNTIYF. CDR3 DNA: TGTGCCAGCAGCTTGGGGGCATTGTACTCTGGAAACACCATATATTTT.

CDR3 sequence reads: CASSSRYGYTF. CDR3 bases: TGTGCCAGCAGCTCCCGTTATGGCTACACCTTC. The J gene is TRBJ1-2, the V gene TRBV28; D is ambiguous. V lost 6 bases to trimming and J lost 5 bases, with 7 bases between them. Germline CDR1 reads MDHEN; CDR2 reads SYDVKM. The CDR3 sequence is 11 residues long.

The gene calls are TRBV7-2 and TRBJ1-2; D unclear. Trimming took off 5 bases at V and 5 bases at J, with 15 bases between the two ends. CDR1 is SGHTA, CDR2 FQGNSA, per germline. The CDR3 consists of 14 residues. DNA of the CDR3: TGTGCCAGCAGCCGGCCCGGGAGAAGGTATGGCTACACCTTC. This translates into CASSRPGRRYGYTF.

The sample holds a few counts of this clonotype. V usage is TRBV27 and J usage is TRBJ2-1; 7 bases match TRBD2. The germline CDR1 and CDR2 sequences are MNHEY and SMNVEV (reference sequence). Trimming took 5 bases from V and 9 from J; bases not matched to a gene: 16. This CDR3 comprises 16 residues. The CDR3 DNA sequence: TGTGCCAGCAGTCTCTCTAGTTGGGGAGGGTCGGGTGAGCAGTTCTTC. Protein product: CASSLSSWGGSGEQFF.

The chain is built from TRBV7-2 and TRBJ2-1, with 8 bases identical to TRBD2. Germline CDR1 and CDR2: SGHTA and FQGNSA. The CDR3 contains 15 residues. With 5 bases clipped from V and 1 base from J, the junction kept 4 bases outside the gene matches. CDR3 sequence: CASSKTSESYNEQFF. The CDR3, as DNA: TGTGCCAGCAGCAAGACTAGCGAGTCCTACAATGAGCAGTTCTTC.

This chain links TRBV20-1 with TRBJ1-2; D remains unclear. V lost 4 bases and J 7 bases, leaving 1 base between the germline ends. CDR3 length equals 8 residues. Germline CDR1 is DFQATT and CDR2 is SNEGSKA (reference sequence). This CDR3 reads CSATGYTF. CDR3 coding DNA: TGCAGTGCTACTGGCTACACCTTC.

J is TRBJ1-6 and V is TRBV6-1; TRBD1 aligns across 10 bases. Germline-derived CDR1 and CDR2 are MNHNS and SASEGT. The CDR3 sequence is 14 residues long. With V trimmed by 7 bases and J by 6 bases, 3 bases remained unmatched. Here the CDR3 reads CASTRDRGNSPLHF. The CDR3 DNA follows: TGTGCCAGCACTCGGGACAGGGGTAATTCACCCCTCCACTTT.

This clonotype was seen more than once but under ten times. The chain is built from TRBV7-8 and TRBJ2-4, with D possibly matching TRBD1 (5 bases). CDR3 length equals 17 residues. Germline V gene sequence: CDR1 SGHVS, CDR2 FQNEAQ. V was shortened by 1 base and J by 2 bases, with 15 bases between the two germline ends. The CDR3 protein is CASSLGYRRDPKNIQYF. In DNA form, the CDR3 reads TGTGCCAGCAGCTTAGGGTACAGGCGCGATCCCAAAAACATTCAGTACTTC.

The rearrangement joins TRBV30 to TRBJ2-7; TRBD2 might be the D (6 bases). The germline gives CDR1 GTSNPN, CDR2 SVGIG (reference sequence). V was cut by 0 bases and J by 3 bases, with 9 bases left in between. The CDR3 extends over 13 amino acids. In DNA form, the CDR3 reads TGTGCCTGGAGTGTACGGGGAGGCTACGAGCAGTACTTC. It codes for CAWSVRGGYEQYF. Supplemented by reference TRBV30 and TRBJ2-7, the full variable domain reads SQTIHQWPATLVQPVGSPLSLECTVEGTSNPNLYWYRQAAGRGLQLLFYSVGIGQISSEVPQNLSASRPQDRQFILSSKKLLLSDSGFYLCAWSVRGGYEQYFGPGTRLTVT.

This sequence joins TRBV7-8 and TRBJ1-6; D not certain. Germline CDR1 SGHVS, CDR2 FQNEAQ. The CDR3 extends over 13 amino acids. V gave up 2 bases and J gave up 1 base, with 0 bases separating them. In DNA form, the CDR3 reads TGTGCCAGCAGCTTATCCTATAATTCACCCCTCCACTTT. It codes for CASSLSYNSPLHF.

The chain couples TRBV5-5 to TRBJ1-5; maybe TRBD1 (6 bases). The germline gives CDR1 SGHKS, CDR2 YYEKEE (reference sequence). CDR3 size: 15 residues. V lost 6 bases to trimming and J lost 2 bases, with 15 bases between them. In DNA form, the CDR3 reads TGTGCCAGCACCGTGGTGGGGGGGCGCAATCAGCCCCAGCATTTT. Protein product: CASTVVGGRNQPQHF.

CDR3: CASSRPPGDASYGYTF. CDR3 bases: TGTGCCAGTAGCCGCCCTCCGGGGGACGCTTCCTATGGCTACACCTTC. The genes are TRBV19 and TRBJ1-2; D might be TRBD1 (5 bases). CDR1 and CDR2 from the germline V gene are LNHDA and SQIVND (reference sequence). The CDR3 contains 16 residues. V was trimmed by 6 bases and J by 4 bases, leaving 21 bases between them.

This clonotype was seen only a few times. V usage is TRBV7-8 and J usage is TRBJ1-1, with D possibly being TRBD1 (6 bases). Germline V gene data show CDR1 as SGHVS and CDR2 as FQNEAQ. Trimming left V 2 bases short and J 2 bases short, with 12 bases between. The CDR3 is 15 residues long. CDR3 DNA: TGTGCCAGCAGCTTAATTACGGGGACAAACACTGAAGCTTTCTTT. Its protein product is CASSLITGTNTEAFF.